The entry below describes one T cell receptor beta chain. This entry is derived from a study of cytomegalovirus exposure and HLA in healthy donors. Turning to the study itself: Earlier sequencing of about 179 million T cells yielded 100 million to 140 million unique TCR beta sequences.

Primers: 60 Vbeta forward and 13 Jbeta reverse. Generated by immunoSEQ multiplex PCR, the TCRdb table keeps only in-frame clones and is missing some. The sample holds approximately 150,000 clones, roughly 77% seen once. The V end lost 3 bases, the J end lost 6 bases, and 11 bases lay between the germline ends. Germline values: CDR1 MDHEN, CDR2 SYDVKM. This CDR3 region has 13 residues. The genes are TRBV28 and TRBJ1-2, with a tentative D call TRBD1 (6 bases). This receptor was taken from a man between 18 and 29 years old in good health and CMV-seropositive. Sequencing was done on a sample of PBMCs. This CDR3 reads CASSFLGQDGYTF. Here the CDR3 DNA reads TGTGCCAGCAGTTTCTTGGGACAAGATGGCTACACCTTC.